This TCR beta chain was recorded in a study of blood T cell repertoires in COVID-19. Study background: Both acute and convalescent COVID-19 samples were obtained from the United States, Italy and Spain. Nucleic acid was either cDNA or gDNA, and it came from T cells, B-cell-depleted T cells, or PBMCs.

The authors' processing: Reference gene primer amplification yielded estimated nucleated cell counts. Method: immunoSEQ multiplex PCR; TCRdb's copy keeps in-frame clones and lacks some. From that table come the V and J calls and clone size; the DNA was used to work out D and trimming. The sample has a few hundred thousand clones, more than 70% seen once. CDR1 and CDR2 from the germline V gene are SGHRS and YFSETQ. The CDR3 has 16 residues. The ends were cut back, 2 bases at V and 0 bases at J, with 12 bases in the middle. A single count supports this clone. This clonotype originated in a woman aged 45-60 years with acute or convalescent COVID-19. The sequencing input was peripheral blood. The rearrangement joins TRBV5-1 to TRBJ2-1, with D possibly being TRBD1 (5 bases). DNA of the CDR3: TGCGCCAGCAGCTTAATGGCAGGGAACTCCTACAATGAGCAGTTCTTC. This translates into CASSLMAGNSYNEQFF.